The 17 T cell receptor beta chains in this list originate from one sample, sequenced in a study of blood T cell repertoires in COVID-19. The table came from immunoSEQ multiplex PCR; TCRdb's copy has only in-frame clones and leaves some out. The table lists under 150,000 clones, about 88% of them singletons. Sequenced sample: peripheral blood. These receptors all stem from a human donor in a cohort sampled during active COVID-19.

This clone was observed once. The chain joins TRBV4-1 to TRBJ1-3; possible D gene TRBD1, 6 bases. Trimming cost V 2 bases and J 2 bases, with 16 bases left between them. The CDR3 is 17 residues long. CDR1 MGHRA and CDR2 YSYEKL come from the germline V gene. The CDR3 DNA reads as TGCGCCAGCAGCCAATATTCTACAACAGGGCCTGGAAACACCATATATTTT. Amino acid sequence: CASSQYSTTGPGNTIYF.

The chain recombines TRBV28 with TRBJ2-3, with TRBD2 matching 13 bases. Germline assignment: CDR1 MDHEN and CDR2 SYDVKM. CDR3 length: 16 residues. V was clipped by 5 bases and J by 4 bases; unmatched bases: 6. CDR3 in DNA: TGTGCCAGCAGTAAGACTAGCGGGAGGAATCCAGATACGCAGTATTTT. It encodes CASSKTSGRNPDTQYF.

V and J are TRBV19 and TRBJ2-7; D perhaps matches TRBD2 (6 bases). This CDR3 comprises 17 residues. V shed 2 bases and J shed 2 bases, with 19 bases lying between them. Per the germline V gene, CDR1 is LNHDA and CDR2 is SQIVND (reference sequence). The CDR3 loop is CASSIKAAGLLTYEQYF. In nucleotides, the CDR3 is TGTGCCAGTAGTATAAAAGCGGCGGGGCTCCTAACCTACGAGCAGTACTTC.

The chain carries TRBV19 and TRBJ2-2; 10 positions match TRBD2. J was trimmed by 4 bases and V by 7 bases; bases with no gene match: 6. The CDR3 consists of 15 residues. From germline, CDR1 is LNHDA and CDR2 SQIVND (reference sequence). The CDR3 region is CASTSLAGSTGELFF. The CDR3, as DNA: TGTGCCAGTACCTCACTAGCGGGAAGCACCGGGGAGCTGTTTTTT.

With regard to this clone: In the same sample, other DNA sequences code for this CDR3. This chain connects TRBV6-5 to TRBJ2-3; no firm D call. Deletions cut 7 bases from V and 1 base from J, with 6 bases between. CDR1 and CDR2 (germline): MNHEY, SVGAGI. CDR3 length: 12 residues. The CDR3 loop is CASMGGTDTQYF. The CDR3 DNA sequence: TGTGCCAGCATGGGCGGCACAGATACGCAGTATTTT.

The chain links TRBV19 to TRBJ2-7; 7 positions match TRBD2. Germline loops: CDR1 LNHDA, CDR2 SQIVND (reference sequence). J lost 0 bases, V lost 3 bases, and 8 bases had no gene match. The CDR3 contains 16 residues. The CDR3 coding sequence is TGTGCCAGTAGTATCCCCGGGCGGGGGAGCTCCTACGAGCAGTACTTC. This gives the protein CASSIPGRGSSYEQYF.

This CDR3 reads CASRASGVYNEQFF. In nucleotides, the CDR3 is TGTGCCAGTAGGGCTAGCGGGGTCTACAATGAGCAGTTCTTC. V is TRBV19 and J is TRBJ2-1; 9 nucleotides agree with TRBD2. This CDR3 is built from 14 residues. With V trimmed by 6 bases and J by 3 bases, 3 bases remained unmatched. The germline V gene has CDR1 LNHDA and CDR2 SQIVND (reference sequence).

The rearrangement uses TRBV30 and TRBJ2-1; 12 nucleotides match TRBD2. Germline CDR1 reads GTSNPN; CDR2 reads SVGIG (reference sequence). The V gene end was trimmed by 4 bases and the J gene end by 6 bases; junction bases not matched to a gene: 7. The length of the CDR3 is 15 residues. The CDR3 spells CAWNLLAGGSNEQFF. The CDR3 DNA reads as TGTGCCTGGAACCTACTAGCGGGAGGTTCCAATGAGCAGTTCTTC.

CDR3 DNA sequence: TGTGCCAGCAGCGCTGCGGGACTGCAGTTCTTC. The encoded protein is CASSAAGLQFF. The rearrangement joins TRBV7-3 to TRBJ2-1; D possibly corresponds to TRBD2 (6 bases). V shed 5 bases and J shed 12 bases, with 11 bases lying between them. The CDR3 runs to 11 residues. Germline CDR1 SGHTA, CDR2 FQGTGA.

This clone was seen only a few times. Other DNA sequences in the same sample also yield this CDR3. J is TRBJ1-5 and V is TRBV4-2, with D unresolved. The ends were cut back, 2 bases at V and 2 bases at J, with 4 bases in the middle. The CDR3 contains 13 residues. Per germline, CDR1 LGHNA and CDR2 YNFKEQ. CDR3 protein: CASSQQGNQPQHF. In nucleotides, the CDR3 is TGTGCCAGCAGCCAACAGGGCAATCAGCCCCAGCATTTT.

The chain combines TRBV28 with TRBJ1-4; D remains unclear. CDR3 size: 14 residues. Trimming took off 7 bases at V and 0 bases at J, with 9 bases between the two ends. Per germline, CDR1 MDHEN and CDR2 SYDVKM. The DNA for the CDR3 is TGTGCCAGCAAGGAGTTTACAACTAATGAAAAACTGTTTTTT. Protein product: CASKEFTTNEKLFF.

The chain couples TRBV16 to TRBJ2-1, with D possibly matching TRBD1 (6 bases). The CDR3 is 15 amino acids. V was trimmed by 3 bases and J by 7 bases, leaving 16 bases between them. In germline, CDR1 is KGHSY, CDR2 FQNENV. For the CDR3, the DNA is TGTGCCAGCAGCCAGCAGGGACAAGGGGTAAATGAGCAGTTCTTC. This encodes CASSQQGQGVNEQFF.

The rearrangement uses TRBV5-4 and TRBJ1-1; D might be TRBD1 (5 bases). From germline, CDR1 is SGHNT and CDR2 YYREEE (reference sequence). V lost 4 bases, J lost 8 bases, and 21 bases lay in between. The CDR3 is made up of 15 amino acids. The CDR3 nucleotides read TGTGCCAGCAGCCTACGAGAGATGGGGCCTTCAGAAGCTTTCTTT. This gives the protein CASSLREMGPSEAFF.

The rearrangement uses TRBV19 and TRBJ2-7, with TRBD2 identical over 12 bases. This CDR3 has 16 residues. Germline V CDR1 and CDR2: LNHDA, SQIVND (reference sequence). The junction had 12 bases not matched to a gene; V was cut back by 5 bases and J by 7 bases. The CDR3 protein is CASSPGGLAGPKEQYF. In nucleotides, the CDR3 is TGTGCCAGTAGTCCGGGGGGACTAGCGGGTCCTAAGGAGCAGTACTTC.

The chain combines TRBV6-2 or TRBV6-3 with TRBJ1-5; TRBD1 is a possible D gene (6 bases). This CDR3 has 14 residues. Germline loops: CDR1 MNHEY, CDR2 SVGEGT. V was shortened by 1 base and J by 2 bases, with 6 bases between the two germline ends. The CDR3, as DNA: TGTGCCAGCAGTTACTACAGGGGCAATCAGCCCCAGCATTTT. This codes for CASSYYRGNQPQHF.

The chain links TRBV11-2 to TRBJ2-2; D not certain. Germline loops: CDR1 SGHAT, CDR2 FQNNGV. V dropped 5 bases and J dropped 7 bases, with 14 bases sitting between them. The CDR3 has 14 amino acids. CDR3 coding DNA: TGTGCCAGCAGCAGCGTATGGGTATTCGGGGAGCTGTTTTTT. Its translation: CASSSVWVFGELFF.

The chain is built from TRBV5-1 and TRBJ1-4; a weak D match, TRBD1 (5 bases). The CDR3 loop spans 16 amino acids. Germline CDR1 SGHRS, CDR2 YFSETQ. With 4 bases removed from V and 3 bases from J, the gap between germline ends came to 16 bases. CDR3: CASSPTGGRANEKLFF. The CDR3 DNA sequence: TGCGCCAGCAGCCCGACCGGGGGGAGGGCTAATGAAAAACTGTTTTTT.